Detailed here is one TCR beta chain. What it binds is not known. What was amplified from RNA transcripts were TCR beta CDR3 regions. Using the HTBI primer set, a first-round RT-PCR was run on the TCR CDR3. MiXCR was run by TCRdb on the multiplex PCR reads, yielding one entry per CDR3 protein. The sample has 650,000 to 800,000 distinct CDR3 sequences, nearly 45% seen once. The data were taken from a study of T cells in Graves' hyperthyroidism and ophthalmopathy. Study-wide findings and caveats: Ophthalmopathy, which appeared later, was predicted by the model a median approximately 6 months before onset. Appearing also in blood were most of the thyroid clonotypes expanded above 0.001.

The CDR3 contains 14 residues. Germline V lookup: CDR1 DFQATT, CDR2 SNEGSKA (reference sequence). With 3 bases removed from V and 0 bases from J, the gap between germline ends came to 8 bases. Investigators excluded patients with uncontrolled infection, other autoimmune disease, pregnancy or lactation. The sequence derives from an adult man with Graves' disease, either hyperthyroidism or ophthalmopathy (not recorded which). The chain uses TRBV20-1 and TRBJ2-2; perhaps TRBD2 as D (6 bases). Sequences were obtained from peripheral blood or thyroid tissue (not recorded which). Written as DNA, the CDR3 is TGCAGTGCTAGCCCGGGGGCGAACACCGGGGAGCTGTTTTTT. Translating gives CSASPGANTGELFF.